This entry is about one T cell receptor (beta chain). Which antigen it targets is not known. The junction does not match germline at one end; this may be a read error. CDR1 is given as DFQATT and CDR2 as SNEGSKA, both from the germline V gene (reference sequence). The CDR3 numbers 14 residues from cysteine through phenylalanine. Only the CDR3 DNA stays, 42 bases, in frame from base 1. This entry is derived from a study of T cells in Graves' hyperthyroidism and ophthalmopathy (dated by TCRdb to about 2019). For the study in its entirety: Peripheral blood was sampled at the time of initial diagnosis, prior to any treatment. A discovery cohort of approximately 97 patients, roughly 45 with Graves' ophthalmopathy and fewer than 65 with stable Graves' hyperthyroidism, was used to find distinguishing TCR V-J signatures. Prospective prediction of ophthalmopathy was tested in an independent validation cohort consisting of 18 to 20 hyperthyroidism patients and 17 patients who later progressed to ophthalmopathy. For training and testing, the 100 patients in the discovery cohort were randomly divided in a 7:3 ratio. In addition, the study compared T-cell repertoires in thyroid tissue and in blood from roughly 6 Graves' hyperthyroidism patients. Once sampling was done, hyperthyroidism patients were given methimazole at a starting dose of 30 mg daily, whereas ophthalmopathy patients were given high-dose intravenous methylprednisolone. The paper describes TCR Vbeta CDR3 sequencing of about 140 peripheral blood samples, made up of about 41 ophthalmopathy patients, roughly 75 hyperthyroidism patients and roughly 17 progressor patients.

TCR beta CDR3 regions were amplified from RNA transcripts. A first-round RT-PCR of the TCR CDR3 used the HTBI primer set with the Qiagen OneStep RT-PCR kit. A second multiplex PCR round built the libraries, followed by size selection and purification. Sequencing of the libraries was done on an Illumina HiSeq2000 using paired-end 100 bp reads. As for the authors' bioinformatics: SOAPnuke was used to process the raw data, with reads discarded if the reads contained adapters or uncalled bases, had a mean Phred below 15, or lacked an exact constant-primer or identifier match. High-quality paired reads were merged using COPE v1.2.5, and each unique nucleotide sequence was defined as a clonotype. Clonotypes were aligned to IMGT TRBV, TRBD and TRBJ reference segments using MiTCR v1.1. Only V-J combinations with frequency above 0.0001, covering about 99% of repertoires, were analysed. A TCS score was defined as the ratio of F50 (clonal expansion) to E x V (chaos), with BLOSUM62-based TCRdist applied between CDR3 peptides within each V-J. Welch's t-statistics and random forest reduced around 550 V-J features to 13, which were used in a naive Bayes classifier (R e1071). TCRdb passed the public sequencing reads through fastp at Q25 and MiXCR, retaining productive beta sequences. Each CDR3 protein gets just one entry, which takes the most common genes and DNA from the rows behind it. The V and J calls reflect TCRdb's pipeline rather than the authors' work. The sample data list about 710,000 distinct CDR3 sequences, and 15% to 20% of these were observed just once. Jointly, the top ten make up around 8.1% of the sample.

What the authors observed across the whole study: In validation, progression to ophthalmopathy was predicted by the model with around 70% sensitivity and about 72% specificity, a median of about 6 months before onset. No statistical method was used to set the sample size in advance, and investigators knew the group allocation. A 13 V-J signature model separated ophthalmopathy from stable hyperthyroidism, with about 88% sensitivity and roughly 81% specificity in cross-validation and 80%/75% in testing. Blood samples also contained most of the expanded thyroid clonotypes (frequency above 0.001), which suggests that blood repertoires may reflect thyroid immune responses.

Stable Graves' hyperthyroidism was defined as no progression to ophthalmopathy during 18 months of follow-up. Hyperthyroidism patients were aged 18 to 65 years and newly diagnosed, with disease duration of less than 2 months. Exclusion was applied to patients with uncontrolled infections, other autoimmune diseases, pregnancy or lactation. Diagnoses were established on the basis of clinical symptoms, serum thyroxine and TRAb, thyroid ultrasound, and orbital computed tomography. PBMCs were separated from under 12 ml of fresh peripheral blood using Ficoll-Paque density gradient centrifugation. Total RNA was extracted using Trizol reagent, and RNA quality was assessed on an Agilent 2100 Bioanalyzer.

The source material was blood. The sequence links TRBV20-1 to TRBJ2-7; 13 nucleotides in the junction match TRBD2. The TCR was taken from a man aged 18 to 35 with Graves' hyperthyroidism. The CDR3 has the sequence CSAKRTSGSYEQHF. The DNA is as follows: TGCAGTGCTAAAAGGACTAGCGGGAGCTACGAGCAGCACTTC.